These 31 T cell receptor beta chains came from one sample sequenced in a study of blood T cell repertoires in COVID-19. TCRdb keeps only in-frame clones here, not all; method: immunoSEQ multiplex PCR. The table records 90,000 to 130,000 clones, roughly 84% of them present only once. Sequencing was carried out using peripheral blood. The receptors here all came from a man in his forties with acute or convalescent COVID-19.

J is TRBJ2-3 and V is TRBV28; 9 positions match TRBD2. Germline assignment: CDR1 MDHEN and CDR2 SYDVKM. Trimming removed 2 bases from V and 1 base from J; junction bases left unmatched: 7. The CDR3 is made up of 17 amino acids. CDR3 amino acids: CASSLAGGPLGTDTQYF. In DNA form, the CDR3 reads TGTGCCAGCAGTTTAGCGGGAGGGCCTTTAGGCACAGATACGCAGTATTTT.

The J gene is TRBJ1-6, the V gene TRBV4-2; tentative D call: TRBD1 (5 bases). The CDR3 loop spans 15 amino acids. V was shortened by 0 bases and J by 10 bases, with 13 bases between the two germline ends. Germline CDR1 LGHNA, CDR2 YNFKEQ. The CDR3 DNA sequence: TGTGCCAGCAGCCAAGATTTGCAGGGTTTCTCACCCCTCCACTTT. This translates into CASSQDLQGFSPLHF.

The chain uses TRBV5-1 and TRBJ1-3; 7 bases line up with TRBD1. The CDR3 is 15 amino acids. CDR1 and CDR2 from the germline V gene are SGHRS and YFSETQ. V lost 0 bases and J lost 4; bases outside the gene matches: 4. The CDR3 spells CASSLGGGSGNTIYF. The CDR3 coding sequence is TGCGCCAGCAGCTTGGGAGGGGGCTCCGGAAACACCATATATTTT.

The J gene is TRBJ1-2, the V gene TRBV7-2; 9 positions agree with TRBD1. This CDR3 has 15 amino acids. After removal of 3 bases from V and 0 bases from J, the junction contained 2 bases not matched to a gene. Per the germline V gene, CDR1 is SGHTA and CDR2 is FQGNSA. The CDR3 loop is CASSFRTGANYGYTF. CDR3 sequence (DNA): TGTGCCAGCAGCTTTAGGACAGGGGCTAACTATGGCTACACCTTC.

The chain joins TRBV5-6 to TRBJ1-1; unclear D gene. Trimming stripped 4 bases from V and 4 bases from J, with 11 bases between. This CDR3 has 13 residues. CDR1 and CDR2 from the germline V gene are SGHDT and YYEEEE. The CDR3 reads CASSLRGGTEAFF. The CDR3 coding sequence is TGTGCCAGCAGCCTCCGGGGTGGCACTGAAGCTTTCTTT. Based on the CDR3 plus reference TRBV5-6 and TRBJ1-1, the full variable domain is DAGVTQSPTHLIKTRGQQVTLRCSPKSGHDTVSWYQQALGQGPQFIFQYYEEEERQRGNFPDRFSGHQFPNYSSELNVNALLLGDSALYLCASSLRGGTEAFFGQGTRLTVV.

V is TRBV5-3 and J is TRBJ2-7, with TRBD1 matching over 7 bases. Being an ORF, TRBV5-3 has a function that is uncertain. The CDR3 has 16 residues. V dropped 2 bases and J dropped 2; count of bases not matched to a gene: 10. The CDR3: CARSFDLGQGAYEQYF. In nucleotides, the CDR3 is TGTGCCAGAAGCTTCGACCTGGGGCAGGGGGCCTACGAGCAGTACTTC.

This clone showed up just once. The same CDR3 is also encoded by other DNA sequences in this sample. The CDR3 DNA reads TGTGCCAGCAGTTATTCGAGCTCCTATAATTCACCCCTCCACTTT. Encoded protein: CASSYSSSYNSPLHF. The chain carries TRBV6-5 and TRBJ1-6; D ambiguous. Germline values: CDR1 MNHEY, CDR2 SVGAGI. Trimming stripped 3 bases from V and 0 bases from J, with 6 bases between. The CDR3 runs 15 residues.

This chain uses TRBV28 with TRBJ1-2, with a weak D call TRBD1 (6 bases). Per the germline V gene, CDR1 is MDHEN and CDR2 is SYDVKM. V lost 6 bases and J lost 3, with 17 bases in between. CDR3 size: 15 residues. The CDR3 nucleotides are TGTGCCAGCAGACCATCGGGACACCCGGACTATGGCTACACCTTC. This sequence encodes CASRPSGHPDYGYTF.

The chain joins TRBV11-2 to TRBJ2-2; 9 nucleotides align to TRBD2. The ends lost 0 bases at V and 4 bases at J; junction bases unmatched: 3. The V gene's germline CDR1 is SGHAT and CDR2 FQNNGV. This CDR3 is 16 amino acids long. The CDR3 sequence is CASSLDGLASTGELFF. The DNA of the CDR3 is TGTGCCAGCAGCTTAGACGGACTAGCGAGCACCGGGGAGCTGTTTTTT.

CDR3 nucleotides: TGTGCCTGGAGTGGTTGGCGGGCCTCCTACGAGCAGTACTTC. Its translation: CAWSGWRASYEQYF. V and J are TRBV30 and TRBJ2-7; D may be TRBD2 (5 bases). Per the germline V gene, CDR1 is GTSNPN and CDR2 is SVGIG (reference sequence). V was trimmed by 1 base and J by 0 bases, leaving 10 bases between them. The CDR3 is 14 amino acids.

The chain couples TRBV7-8 to TRBJ2-3, with 12 positions matching TRBD2. The length of the CDR3 is 20 residues. With 8 bases clipped from V and 3 bases from J, the junction kept 21 bases outside the gene matches. Germline CDR1 is SGHVS and CDR2 is FQNEAQ. CDR3 in DNA: TGTGCCAGCGGGGGACAGGGAAAGACTAGCGGGAGTTTAAGAACAGATACGCAGTATTTT. Its protein is CASGGQGKTSGSLRTDTQYF.

This chain connects TRBV4-2 to TRBJ1-2, with 12 bases that match TRBD1. The germline V gene encodes CDR1 LGHNA and CDR2 YNFKEQ. The length of the CDR3 is 16 residues. The V and J ends lost 1 base and 3 bases, in that order; junction bases with no gene match: 3. CDR3 nucleotides: TGTGCCAGCAGCCAAGGGGACAGGGGGCCCTACTATGGCTACACCTTC. Translated, it gives CASSQGDRGPYYGYTF.

The rearrangement links TRBV7-2 to TRBJ2-1; TRBD2 matches at 12 bases. The junction had 3 bases not matched to a gene; V was cut back by 1 base and J by 8 bases. CDR3 length: 15 amino acids. Germline V gives CDR1 SGHTA, CDR2 FQGNSA. The DNA of the CDR3 is TGTGCCAGCAGCTTAGGGGGGACTAGCGGGCATGAGCAGTTCTTC. Its translation is CASSLGGTSGHEQFF.

The chain joins TRBV7-2 to TRBJ1-1, with 7 bases lining up with TRBD1. Losses at the gene ends were 5 bases for V and 0 bases for J; bases not matched to a gene: 6. CDR3 length: 15 amino acids. From germline, CDR1 is SGHTA and CDR2 FQGNSA. The CDR3 DNA follows: TGTGCCAGCAGCGGGAGACAGGGCATGAACACTGAAGCTTTCTTT. This sequence encodes CASSGRQGMNTEAFF. The full variable domain, completed using reference TRBV7-2 and TRBJ1-1, is GAGVSQSPSNKVTEKGKDVELRCDPISGHTALYWYRQSLGQGLEFLIYFQGNSAPDKSGLPSDRFSAERTGGSVSTLTIQRTQQEDSAVYLCASSGRQGMNTEAFFGQGTRLTVV.

This chain connects TRBV5-6 to TRBJ2-5; a possible D gene is TRBD1 (6 bases). CDR1 SGHDT and CDR2 YYEEEE come from the germline V gene. The CDR3 covers 16 residues. Deletions cut 1 base from V and 3 bases from J, with 16 bases between. Here the CDR3 reads CASSLFGDTDKETQYF. CDR3 bases: TGTGCCAGCAGCTTGTTCGGGGACACCGATAAAGAGACCCAGTACTTC. The complete variable domain, with remaining parts taken from reference TRBV5-6 and TRBJ2-5, reads DAGVTQSPTHLIKTRGQQVTLRCSPKSGHDTVSWYQQALGQGPQFIFQYYEEEERQRGNFPDRFSGHQFPNYSSELNVNALLLGDSALYLCASSLFGDTDKETQYFGPGTRLLVL.

The genes are TRBV4-3 and TRBJ1-2; no clear D gene. The germline V gene has CDR1 LGHNA and CDR2 YSLEER. Trimming removed 4 bases at V and 1 base at J, with 13 bases between. The CDR3 contains 15 residues. CDR3 in amino acids: CASSRLLWSNYGYTF. For the CDR3, the DNA is TGCGCCAGCAGCCGCCTTCTTTGGAGTAACTATGGCTACACCTTC.

The CDR3 DNA is TGTGCCAGCAGCCGCGGGACTAGCCGAGAAGAGACCCAGTACTTC. This codes for CASSRGTSREETQYF. The chain employs TRBV11-3 and TRBJ2-5; 9 bases agree with TRBD2. Germline CDR1 reads SGHNT; CDR2 reads YENEEA. CDR3 length: 15 amino acids. The ends lost 5 bases at V and 3 bases at J; junction bases unmatched: 7.

The genes are TRBV5-1 and TRBJ2-3; maybe TRBD1 (5 bases). The V end was cut by 2 bases, the J end by 5 bases, with 9 bases between. Germline V gene sequence: CDR1 SGHRS, CDR2 YFSETQ. The CDR3 loop spans 13 amino acids. The DNA of the CDR3 is TGCGCCAGCAGCTTAGGGGTGGGAGATACGCAGTATTTT. Its protein product is CASSLGVGDTQYF.

The sample holds many counts of this clone. The V and J genes are TRBV6-4 and TRBJ1-5; D is possibly TRBD1 (5 bases). Trimming stripped 6 bases from V and 6 bases from J, with 6 bases between. The CDR3 is 11 residues long. Germline CDR1 reads MRHNA; CDR2 reads SNTAGT. CDR3 DNA: TGTGCCAGCAGAAGGGGTCAGCCCCAGCATTTT. Translation: CASRRGQPQHF.

V and J are TRBV25-1 and TRBJ1-5, with D possibly being TRBD1 (5 bases). Trimming removed 3 bases at V and 5 bases at J, with 8 bases between. The CDR3 length is 13 residues. CDR1 is MGHDK and CDR2 is SYGVNS in the germline V gene. Here the CDR3 DNA reads TGTGCCAGCAGTGAGGCAGGGCATCAGCCCCAGCATTTT. Its protein product is CASSEAGHQPQHF.

This chain connects TRBV3-1 (or the pseudogene TRBV3-2) to TRBJ2-7; 9 bases map to TRBD2. The CDR3 loop spans 16 amino acids. Germline CDR1 is LGHDT and CDR2 is YNNKEL (reference sequence). J lost 5 bases, V lost 1 base, and 9 bases had no gene match. CDR3 bases: TGTGCCAGCAGCCAAGGAGCCGGGACTAGCCACCACGAGCAGTACTTC. This translates into CASSQGAGTSHHEQYF.

This chain connects TRBV12-3 or TRBV12-4 to TRBJ2-7; perhaps TRBD1 as D (6 bases). This CDR3 is 13 amino acids long. V lost 6 bases, J lost 6 bases, and 15 bases lay in between. CDR3 loop: CASRRGQSPEQYF. The CDR3 DNA follows: TGTGCCAGCAGACGCGGACAGTCTCCCGAGCAGTACTTC.

V gene TRBV12-3 or TRBV12-4 combines with J gene TRBJ1-1; TRBD1 matches at 7 bases. The CDR3 consists of 12 residues. V lost 7 bases, J lost 9 bases, and 8 bases stayed unmatched. CDR3 bases: TGTGCCAGCACCGGAATCAGGGGGAAAGCTTTCTTT. Residues: CASTGIRGKAFF.

V gene TRBV4-1 combines with J gene TRBJ2-5; D is perhaps TRBD1 (6 bases). V was cut by 2 bases and J by 5 bases, with 15 bases left in between. Germline CDR1 MGHRA, CDR2 YSYEKL. This CDR3 contains 15 residues. The CDR3 region is CASSQIQGGRETQYF. The CDR3 nucleotides are TGCGCCAGCAGCCAAATCCAAGGGGGTAGGGAGACCCAGTACTTC.

This chain links TRBV29-1 with TRBJ2-3, with D perhaps TRBD2 (6 bases). This CDR3 has 14 amino acids. Germline loops: CDR1 SQVTM, CDR2 ANQGSEA. V was trimmed by 6 bases and J by 1 base, leaving 14 bases between them. In DNA, the CDR3 is TGCAGCGTATCTAGGTGGAGGGGCACAGATACGCAGTATTTT. It encodes CSVSRWRGTDTQYF.

The chain carries TRBV3-1 (or the pseudogene TRBV3-2) and TRBJ2-1; D possibly corresponds to TRBD2 (7 bases). This CDR3 contains 22 residues. From germline, CDR1 is LGHDT and CDR2 YNNKEL (reference sequence). Trimming pared 1 base from V and 1 base from J, leaving 29 bases between. CDR3 in DNA: TGTGCCAGCAGCCAAGGGCGGGGTAGGGGGGGCGGCCCTAGGTCGTCCTACAATGAGCAGTTCTTC. Translating gives CASSQGRGRGGGPRSSYNEQFF.

This clone was observed a single time. V is TRBV7-2 and J is TRBJ2-3; D gene uncertain. V lost 1 base and J 4 bases, leaving 15 bases between the germline ends. Germline lookup yields CDR1 SGHTA and CDR2 FQGNSA. The CDR3 is made up of 16 amino acids. This CDR3 reads CASSLESPGAADTQYF. The CDR3 DNA is TGTGCCAGCAGCTTAGAGTCACCAGGCGCCGCAGATACGCAGTATTTT.

CDR3 in amino acids: CASSSSQLATYEQYF. CDR3 in DNA: TGTGCCAGCAGCTCCAGCCAGCTAGCCACATACGAGCAGTACTTC. V gene TRBV7-2 combines with J gene TRBJ2-7, with D tentatively TRBD2 (5 bases). Trimming stripped 4 bases from V and 4 bases from J, with 17 bases between. The CDR3 has 15 amino acids. CDR1 is SGHTA, CDR2 FQGNSA, per germline.

J is TRBJ2-7 and V is TRBV2; 13 nucleotides match TRBD2. With 4 bases clipped from V and 3 bases from J, the junction kept 6 bases outside the gene matches. CDR3 length: 16 residues. Germline V gives CDR1 SNHLY, CDR2 FYNNEI. In DNA form, the CDR3 reads TGTGCCAGCAGTGGGGGGACTAGCGGGATGGTCTACGAGCAGTACTTC. This codes for CASSGGTSGMVYEQYF.

This chain uses TRBV7-8 with TRBJ2-1; 14 bases align to TRBD2. J gave up 7 bases and V 5 bases, and 4 bases lay outside the gene matches. Germline-derived CDR1 and CDR2 are SGHVS and FQNEAQ. The CDR3 extends over 15 amino acids. CDR3 amino acids: CASSARLAGGNEQFF. The CDR3 DNA reads TGTGCCAGCAGCGCAAGACTAGCGGGGGGGAATGAGCAGTTCTTC.

This clone was observed a handful of times. V gene TRBV11-2 combines with J gene TRBJ2-1, with 7 bases lining up with TRBD2. Germline V gene data show CDR1 as SGHAT and CDR2 as FQNNGV. The V gene end was trimmed by 0 bases and the J gene end by 4 bases; junction bases not matched to a gene: 9. The CDR3 is 17 residues long. CDR3 nucleotide sequence: TGTGCCAGCAGCTTAGACTATAGCGGGCCCACGTACAATGAGCAGTTCTTC. Protein product: CASSLDYSGPTYNEQFF.